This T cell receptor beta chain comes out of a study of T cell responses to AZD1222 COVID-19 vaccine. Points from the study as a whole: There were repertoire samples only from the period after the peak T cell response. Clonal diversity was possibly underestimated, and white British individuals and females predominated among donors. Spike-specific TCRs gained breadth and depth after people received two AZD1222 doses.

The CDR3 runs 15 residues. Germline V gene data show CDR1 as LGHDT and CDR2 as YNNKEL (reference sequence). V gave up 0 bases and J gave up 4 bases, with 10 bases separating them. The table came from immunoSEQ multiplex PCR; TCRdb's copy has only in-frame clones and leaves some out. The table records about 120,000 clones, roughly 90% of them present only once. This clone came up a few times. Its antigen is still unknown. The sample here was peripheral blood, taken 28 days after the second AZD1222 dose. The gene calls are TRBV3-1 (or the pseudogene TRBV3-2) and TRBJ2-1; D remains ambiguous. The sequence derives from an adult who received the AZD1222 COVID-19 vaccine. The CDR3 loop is CASSQDHRDYNEQFF. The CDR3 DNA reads TGTGCCAGCAGCCAAGATCATAGGGATTACAATGAGCAGTTCTTC.